This T cell receptor (beta chain) is from a study of cytomegalovirus exposure and HLA in healthy donors. Study results and caveats: What a later analysis reportedly showed was that an Asian-associated ancestry cluster had fewer N-insertions than the roughly 670-donor mean.

This CDR3 is 15 amino acids long. CDR1 is SEHNR, CDR2 FQNEAQ, per germline (reference sequence). In the PCR, 60 Vbeta and 13 Jbeta primers were used. Sequencing was performed with immunoSEQ multiplex PCR; in TCRdb, only in-frame clones are kept and a portion is missing. The sample consists of some 100,000 clones, 75% of them appearing once. As concerns this clone: Its antigen is undetermined. At one end the junction does not follow the germline gene, possibly because of a read error.

The rearrangement joins TRBV7-9 to TRBJ1-6; 10 bases fit TRBD1. The sequencing input was PBMCs. This clonotype originated in a male donor in good health and CMV-seropositive. Here the CDR3 reads CSSSATGTGASPLHF. The CDR3 bases are TGTTCCAGCAGCGCAACCGGGACAGGGGCTTCACCCCTCCACTTT.